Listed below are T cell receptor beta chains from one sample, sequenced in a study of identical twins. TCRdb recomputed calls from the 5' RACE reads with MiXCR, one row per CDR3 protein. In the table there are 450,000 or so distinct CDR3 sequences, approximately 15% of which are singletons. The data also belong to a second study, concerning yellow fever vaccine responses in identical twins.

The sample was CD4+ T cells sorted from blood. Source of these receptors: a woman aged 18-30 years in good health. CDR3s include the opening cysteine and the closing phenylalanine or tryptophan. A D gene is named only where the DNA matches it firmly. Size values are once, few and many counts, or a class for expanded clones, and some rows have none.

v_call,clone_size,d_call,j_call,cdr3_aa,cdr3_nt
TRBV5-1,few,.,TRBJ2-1,CASSLARAIYNEQFF,TGCGCCAGCAGCTTGGCCAGGGCTATCTACAATGAGCAGTTCTTC
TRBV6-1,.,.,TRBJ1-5,CASSRILSGDSNQPQHF,TGTGCCAGCAGTCGTATCCTTTCAGGGGATAGCAATCAGCCCCAGCATTTT
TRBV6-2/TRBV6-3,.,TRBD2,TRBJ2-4,CASSPWTSGRDIQYF,TGTGCCAGCAGTCCATGGACTAGCGGGAGGGACATTCAGTACTTC
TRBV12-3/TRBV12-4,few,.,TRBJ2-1,CASSQDMKLVNEQFF,TGTGCCAGCAGTCAGGACATGAAACTTGTAAATGAGCAGTTCTTC
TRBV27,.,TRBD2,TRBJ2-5,CASSFSGRATGETQYF,TGTGCCAGCAGTTTTAGCGGGAGGGCCACGGGAGAGACCCAGTACTTC
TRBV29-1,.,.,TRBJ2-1,CSVELPKKSSYNEQFF,TGCAGCGTTGAACTTCCCAAGAAAAGTAGCTACAATGAGCAGTTCTTC
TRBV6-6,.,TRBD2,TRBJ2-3,CASRTGGGDTQYF,TGTGCCAGCAGGACTGGGGGGGGAGATACGCAGTATTTT
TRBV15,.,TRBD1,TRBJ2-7,CATSSTGTGIYEQYF,TGTGCCACCAGCAGCACAGGGACAGGGATCTACGAGCAGTACTTC
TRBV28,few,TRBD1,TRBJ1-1,CASSWTTGGRTEAFF,TGTGCCAGCAGTTGGACGACAGGGGGCAGGACTGAAGCTTTCTTT
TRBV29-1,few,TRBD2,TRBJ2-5,CSVRSSGRETQYF,TGCAGCGTTCGGTCTAGCGGGAGGGAGACCCAGTACTTC
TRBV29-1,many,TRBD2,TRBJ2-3,CSAEKTSSLTQYF,TGCAGCGCCGAAAAGACTAGCTCACTAACGCAGTATTTT
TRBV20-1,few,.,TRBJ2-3,CSARKANGDTQYF,TGCAGTGCCAGAAAGGCCAACGGGGATACGCAGTATTTT
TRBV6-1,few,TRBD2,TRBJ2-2,CASSRTSGILTDTGELFF,TGTGCCAGCAGCCGGACTAGCGGGATCCTTACAGACACCGGGGAGCTGTTTTTT
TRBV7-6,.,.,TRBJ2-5,CASSLGGQGSRETQYF,TGTGCCAGCAGCTTGGGGGGCCAGGGGTCTAGGGAGACCCAGTACTTC
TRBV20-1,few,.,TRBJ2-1,CSASELSSYNEQFF,TGCAGTGCTAGCGAGTTGAGCTCCTACAATGAGCAGTTCTTC